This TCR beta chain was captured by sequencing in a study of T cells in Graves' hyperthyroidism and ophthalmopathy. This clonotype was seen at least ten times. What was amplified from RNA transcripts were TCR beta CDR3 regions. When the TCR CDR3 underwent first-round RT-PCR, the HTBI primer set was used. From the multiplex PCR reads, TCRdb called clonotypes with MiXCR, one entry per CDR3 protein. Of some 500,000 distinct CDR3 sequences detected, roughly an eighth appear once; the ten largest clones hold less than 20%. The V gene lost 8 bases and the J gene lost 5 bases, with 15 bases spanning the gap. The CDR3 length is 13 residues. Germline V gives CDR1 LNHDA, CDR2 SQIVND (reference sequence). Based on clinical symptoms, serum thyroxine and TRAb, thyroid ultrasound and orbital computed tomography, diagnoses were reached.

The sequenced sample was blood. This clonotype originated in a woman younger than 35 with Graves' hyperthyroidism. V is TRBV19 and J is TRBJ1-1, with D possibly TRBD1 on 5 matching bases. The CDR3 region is CASSGTRGTEAFF. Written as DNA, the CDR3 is TGTGCCAGTTCAGGGACGAGGGGAACTGAAGCTTTCTTT. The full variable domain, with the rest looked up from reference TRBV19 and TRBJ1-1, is DGGITQSPKYLFRKEGQNVTLSCEQNLNHDAMYWYRQDPGQGLRLIYYSQIVNDFQKGDIAEGYSVSREKKESFPLTVTSAQKNPTAFYLCASSGTRGTEAFFGQGTRLTVV.